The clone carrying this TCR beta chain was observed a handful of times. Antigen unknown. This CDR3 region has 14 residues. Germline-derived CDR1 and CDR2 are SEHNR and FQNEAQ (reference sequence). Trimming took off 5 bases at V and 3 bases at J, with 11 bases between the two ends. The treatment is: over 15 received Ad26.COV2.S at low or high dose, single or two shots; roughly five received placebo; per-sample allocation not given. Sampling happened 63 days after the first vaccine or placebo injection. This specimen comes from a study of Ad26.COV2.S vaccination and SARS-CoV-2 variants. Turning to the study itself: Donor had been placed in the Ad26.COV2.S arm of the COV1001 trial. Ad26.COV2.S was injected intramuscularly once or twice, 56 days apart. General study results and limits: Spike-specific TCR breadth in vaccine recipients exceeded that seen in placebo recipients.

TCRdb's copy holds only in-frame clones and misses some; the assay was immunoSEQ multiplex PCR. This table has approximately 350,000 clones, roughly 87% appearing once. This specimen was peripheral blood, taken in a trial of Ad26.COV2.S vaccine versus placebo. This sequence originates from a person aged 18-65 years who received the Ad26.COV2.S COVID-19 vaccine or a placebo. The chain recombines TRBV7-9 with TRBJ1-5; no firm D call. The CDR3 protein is CASSRGLINQPQHF. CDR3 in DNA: TGTGCCAGCAGCCGCGGACTTATCAATCAGCCCCAGCATTTT.